This TCR beta chain was profiled in a study of blood T cell repertoires in COVID-19 (TCRdb year 2020). With respect to the entire study: The collaborator samples originated in the United States, Italy and Spain and spanned the acute and convalescent phases of COVID-19. The material from the prospective study consisted of cDNA or gDNA derived from T cells, B-cell-depleted T cells, or PBMCs. The dataset comprised deeply sampled blood TCRbeta repertoires from subjects exposed to, actively infected with, or recovered from COVID-19. A freely available public database, intended as a resource for researchers studying the immune response to SARS-CoV-2, is where the repertoires were released. The samples were drawn from the first 160 participants of the ongoing ImmuneRACE study and from 1,254 subjects provided by 6 global collaborators. A de-identified subject ID, COVID-19 status, age in years and sex were almost always included in the sample metadata. Where available, HLA class I and class II types were obtained from metadata supplied by the sample provider rather than from assay-based typing. Study-level results and caveats: How much clinical and demographic metadata was included differed by source and by participant, and the metadata was provided uncurated.

The CDR3 spans 14 residues, from the cysteine through the phenylalanine. Only the CDR3 DNA is retained, 42 bases long and in frame from the first base. Per the germline V gene, SQVTM is the CDR1 and ANQGSEA is the CDR2. Clipping removes 6 bases from V and 3 bases from J, with 7 as the unmatched junction base count. TCRbeta CDR3 regions were amplified from genomic DNA using the immunoSEQ Assay, a bias-controlled multiplex PCR. The authors' analysis ran thus. The number of nucleated cells in each sample was estimated from the amplification of reference gene primers within the assay. Sequence reads were collapsed and filtered to measure the absolute abundance of every unique TCRbeta CDR3 rearrangement. For each sample, productive Simpson clonality was calculated as the square root of Simpson's diversity index across productive rearrangements. TCRdb took this table from immuneACCESS and kept in-frame rearrangements with V and J called. Such tables lack part of the clones; where checked against another copy, unresolved V genes explain under half of the gap, and the rest is unexplained. V and J calls and clone size come straight from that table; D and trimming were deduced from the DNA. A total of over 200,000 clones appear in this sample, approximately 85% of them only once. Approximately 0.8% of the sample lies in the top ten.

Remarks on this clone: Its specific antigen is unknown. No base-level quality is on record; no much larger clone is a single base apart.

Each collaborating institution followed its own protocols to collect whole blood in K2EDTA tubes. For TCRbeta analysis, collaborators shipped samples as frozen whole blood, isolated PBMCs, or DNA extracted from either of those sample types. The source of this sequence is a young woman with acute or convalescent COVID-19. Recombination linked TRBV29-1 to TRBJ1-2, and 10 bases in between align with TRBD1. The sample was peripheral blood. In nucleotide form, the sequence is TGCAGCGTCGTTACGGGACAGGGGTACTATGGCTACACCTTC. This yields the protein CSVVTGQGYYGYTF. This CDR3, with the reference TRBV29-1 and TRBJ1-2 proteins standing in past its ends, gives the full variable domain SAVISQKPSRDICQRGTSLTIQCQVDSQVTMMFWYRQQPGQSLTLIATANQGSEATYESGFVIDKFPISRPNLTFSTLTVSNMSPEDSSIYLCSVVTGQGYYGYTFGSGTRLTVV.